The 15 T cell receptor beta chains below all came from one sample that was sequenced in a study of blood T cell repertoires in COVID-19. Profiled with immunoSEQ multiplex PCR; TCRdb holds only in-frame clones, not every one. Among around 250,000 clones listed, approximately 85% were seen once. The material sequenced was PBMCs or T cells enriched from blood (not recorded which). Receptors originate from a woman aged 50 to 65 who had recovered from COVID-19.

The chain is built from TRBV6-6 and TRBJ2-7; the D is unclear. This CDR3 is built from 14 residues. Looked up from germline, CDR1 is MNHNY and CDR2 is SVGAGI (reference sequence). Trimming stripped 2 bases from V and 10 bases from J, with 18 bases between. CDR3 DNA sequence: TGTGCCAGCAGTTACGCGGCTTCACTCGCTAGTCAGTACTTC. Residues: CASSYAASLASQYF.

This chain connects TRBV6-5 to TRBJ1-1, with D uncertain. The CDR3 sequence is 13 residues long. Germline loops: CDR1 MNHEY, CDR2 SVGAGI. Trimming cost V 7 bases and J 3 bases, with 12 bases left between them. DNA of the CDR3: TGTGCCAGCACGAGGGTTAGGGACACTGAAGCTTTCTTT. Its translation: CASTRVRDTEAFF.

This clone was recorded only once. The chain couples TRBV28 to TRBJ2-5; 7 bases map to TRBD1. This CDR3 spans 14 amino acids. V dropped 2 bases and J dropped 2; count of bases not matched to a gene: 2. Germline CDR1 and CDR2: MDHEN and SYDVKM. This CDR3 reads CASSLRGLQETQYF. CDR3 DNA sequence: TGTGCCAGCAGTTTAAGGGGGCTGCAAGAGACCCAGTACTTC.

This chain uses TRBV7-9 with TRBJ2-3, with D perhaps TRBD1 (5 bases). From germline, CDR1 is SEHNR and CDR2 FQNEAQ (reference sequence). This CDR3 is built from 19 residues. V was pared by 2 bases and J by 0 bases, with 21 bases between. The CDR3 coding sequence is TGTGCCAGCAGCTTATGGGGCCAGAAGAAGCCCACTAGCACAGATACGCAGTATTTT. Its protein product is CASSLWGQKKPTSTDTQYF. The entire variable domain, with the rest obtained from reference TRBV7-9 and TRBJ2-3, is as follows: DTGVSQNPRHKITKRGQNVTFRCDPISEHNRLYWYRQTLGQGPEFLTYFQNEAQLEKSRLLSDRFSAERPKGSFSTLEIQRTEQGDSAMYLCASSLWGQKKPTSTDTQYFGPGTRLTVL.

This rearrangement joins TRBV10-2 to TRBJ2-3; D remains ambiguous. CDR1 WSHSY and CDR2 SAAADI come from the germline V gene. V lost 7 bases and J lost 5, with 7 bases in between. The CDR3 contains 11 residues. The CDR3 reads CASTPRDTQYF. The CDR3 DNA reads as TGCGCCAGCACTCCGAGAGATACGCAGTATTTT.

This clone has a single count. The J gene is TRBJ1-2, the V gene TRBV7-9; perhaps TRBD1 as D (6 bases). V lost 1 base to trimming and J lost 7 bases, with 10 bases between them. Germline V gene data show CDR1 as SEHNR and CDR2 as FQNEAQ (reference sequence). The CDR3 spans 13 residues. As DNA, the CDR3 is TGTGCCAGCAGCTTAGGGACAGCCCCTGGCTACACCTTC. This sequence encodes CASSLGTAPGYTF.

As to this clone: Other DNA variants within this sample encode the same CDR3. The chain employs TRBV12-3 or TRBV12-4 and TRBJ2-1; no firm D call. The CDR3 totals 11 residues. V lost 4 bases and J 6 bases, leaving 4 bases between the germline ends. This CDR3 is CASSSRNEQFF. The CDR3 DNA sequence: TGTGCCAGCAGTTCCCGCAATGAGCAGTTCTTC.

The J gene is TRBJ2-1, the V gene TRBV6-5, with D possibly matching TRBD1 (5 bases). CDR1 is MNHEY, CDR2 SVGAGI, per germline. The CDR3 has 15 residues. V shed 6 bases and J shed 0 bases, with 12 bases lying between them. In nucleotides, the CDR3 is TGTGCCAGCAGCGCAGGGCCAAGCTCCTACAATGAGCAGTTCTTC. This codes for CASSAGPSSYNEQFF.

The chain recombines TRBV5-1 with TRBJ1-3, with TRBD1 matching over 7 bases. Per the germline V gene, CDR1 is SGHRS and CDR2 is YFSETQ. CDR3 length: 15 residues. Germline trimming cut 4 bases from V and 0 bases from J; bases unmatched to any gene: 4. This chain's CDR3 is CASSPGDSSGNTIYF. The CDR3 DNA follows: TGCGCCAGCAGCCCCGGGGACAGCTCTGGAAACACCATATATTTT.

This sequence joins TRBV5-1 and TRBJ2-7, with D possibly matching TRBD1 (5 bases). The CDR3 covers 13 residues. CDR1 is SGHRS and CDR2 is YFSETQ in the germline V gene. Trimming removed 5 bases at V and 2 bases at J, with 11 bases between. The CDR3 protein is CASRSPRAYEQYF. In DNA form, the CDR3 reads TGCGCCAGCAGAAGTCCCAGGGCCTACGAGCAGTACTTC.

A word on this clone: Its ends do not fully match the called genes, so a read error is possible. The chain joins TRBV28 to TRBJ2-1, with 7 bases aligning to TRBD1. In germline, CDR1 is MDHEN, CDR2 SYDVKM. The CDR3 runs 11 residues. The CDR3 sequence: CASSLIRGKVF. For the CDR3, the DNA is TGTGCCAGCAGTTTAATCAGGGGGAAGGTCTTC.

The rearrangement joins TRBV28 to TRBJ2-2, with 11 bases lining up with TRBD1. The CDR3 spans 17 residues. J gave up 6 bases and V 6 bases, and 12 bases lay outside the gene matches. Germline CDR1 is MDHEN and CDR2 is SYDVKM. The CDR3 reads CASSHGQGAFPPGELFF. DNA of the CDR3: TGTGCCAGCAGCCACGGACAGGGGGCATTTCCTCCCGGGGAGCTGTTTTTT.

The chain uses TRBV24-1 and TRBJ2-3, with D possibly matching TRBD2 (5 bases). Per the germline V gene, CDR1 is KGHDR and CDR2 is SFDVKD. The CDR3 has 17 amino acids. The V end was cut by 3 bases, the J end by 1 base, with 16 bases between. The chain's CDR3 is CATSDPHGFGGTDTQYF. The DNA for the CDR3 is TGTGCCACCAGTGATCCCCACGGTTTCGGGGGCACAGATACGCAGTATTTT.

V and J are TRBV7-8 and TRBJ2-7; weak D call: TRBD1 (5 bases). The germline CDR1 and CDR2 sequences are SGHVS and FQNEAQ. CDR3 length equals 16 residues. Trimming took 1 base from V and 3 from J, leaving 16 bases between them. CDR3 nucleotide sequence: TGTGCCAGCAGCTTAGGTTATACGACAGATTTCTACGAGCAGTACTTC. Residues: CASSLGYTTDFYEQYF.

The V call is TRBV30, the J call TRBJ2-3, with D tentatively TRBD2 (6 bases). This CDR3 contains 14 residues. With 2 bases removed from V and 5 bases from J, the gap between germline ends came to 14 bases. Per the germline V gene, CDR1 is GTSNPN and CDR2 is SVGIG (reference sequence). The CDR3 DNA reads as TGTGCCTGGAGTCATCCGGGGCGGGAAGATACGCAGTATTTT. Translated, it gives CAWSHPGREDTQYF.